This TCR beta chain was identified during a study of cytomegalovirus exposure and HLA in healthy donors. Study information: In a later analysis, it was reported that the 90 to 150 validation repertoires had been produced on the same platform as the 670 or so repertoires belonging to the first cohort.

Repertoires were generated with immunoSEQ multiplex PCR, while TCRdb's copy carries only in-frame clones and drops some. The sample consists of 250,000 to 400,000 clones, 87% of them appearing once. J was trimmed by 5 bases and V by 5 bases; bases with no gene match: 2. CDR1 is SNHLY and CDR2 is FYNNEI in the germline V gene. The CDR3 totals 13 residues. Study results and limitations: Subsequent analysis of the 120 or so validation repertoires found a tendency for first-cohort TCR clusters to co-occur. Reported results showed that the classifier diagnosed cytomegalovirus status with high specificity and sensitivity. Cytomegalovirus association was assigned to more than 150 TCR beta chains.

As for this clone: Antigen unknown.

The chain employs TRBV2 and TRBJ1-1; TRBD1 aligns across 10 bases. The sequence was collected from a young woman in good health and CMV-seropositive. Sequenced: PBMCs. Here the CDR3 reads CASSRTGGTEAFF. CDR3 sequence (DNA): TGTGCCAGCAGTAGGACAGGGGGAACTGAAGCTTTCTTT.